These T cell receptor beta chains were read from a single sample in a study of PD-1 blockade in classical Hodgkin lymphoma. Clones were sequenced by immunoSEQ multiplex PCR, and TCRdb holds only the in-frame ones, with some missing. The sample has under 50,000 clones, around three fifths seen once. The specimen was peripheral blood mononuclear cells (PBMCs), collected before the fourth cycle of nivolumab. The receptors derive from a human donor with classical Hodgkin lymphoma. CDR3s include the opening cysteine and the closing phenylalanine or tryptophan. Each record gives: J gene, D gene, V gene, clone size, CDR3 protein, CDR3 DNA. D genes are given only for firm matches. Clone size is given for some rows only: seen once, a few or many times, or a class if the clone is expanded.

>TRBJ2-7|.|TRBV6-6|.
CASNRPQGEQYF
TGTGCCAGCAACCGACCCCAGGGGGAGCAGTACTTC
>TRBJ1-1|.|TRBV5-1|.
CASSGVAQGTEAFF
TGCGCCAGCAGCGGGGTCGCGCAAGGCACTGAAGCTTTCTTT
>TRBJ1-5|TRBD1|TRBV2|few
CASSDRNRGQHF
TGTGCCAGCAGTGACAGAAACAGGGGTCAGCATTTT
>TRBJ1-6|TRBD1|TRBV5-1|.
CASSSPGQGVRNSPLHF
TGCGCCAGCAGCTCGCCGGGACAGGGGGTTCGGAATTCACCCCTCCACTTT
>TRBJ1-5|.|TRBV19|many
CASSKGTNQPQHF
TGTGCCAGTAGTAAGGGGACCAATCAGCCCCAGCATTTT
>TRBJ2-4|TRBD1|TRBV5-5|once
CASSARQGTQYF
TGTGCCAGCAGCGCCCGACAGGGAACTCAGTACTTC
>TRBJ2-5|TRBD2|TRBV7-9|.
CASSFLLTSGRKIETQYF
TGTGCCAGCAGCTTCCTTTTAACTAGCGGGAGGAAAATAGAGACCCAGTACTTC
>TRBJ2-3|TRBD2|TRBV5-4|.
CASSFDAGGTDTQYF
TGTGCCAGCAGCTTTGACGCGGGAGGCACAGATACGCAGTATTTT
>TRBJ2-5|.|TRBV19|.
CASSHSQETQYF
TGTGCCAGTAGCCACAGCCAAGAGACCCAGTACTTC
>TRBJ2-4|.|TRBV7-2|.
CASSSSLAKNIQYF
TGTGCCAGCAGCTCCTCCCTAGCCAAAAACATTCAGTACTTC
>TRBJ1-2|.|TRBV20-1|few
CSAKYYGYTF
TGCAGTGCTAAATACTATGGCTACACCTTC
>TRBJ2-2|.|TRBV30|.
CAWSPRATGELFF
TGTGCCTGGAGTCCCAGGGCCACCGGGGAGCTGTTTTTT
>TRBJ1-2|.|TRBV28|few
CASSSGTVGFGYTF
TGTGCCAGCAGTTCCGGGACGGTCGGCTTTGGCTACACCTTC
>TRBJ2-2|.|TRBV5-1|.
CASSLDREAGELFF
TGCGCCAGCAGCTTGGACAGGGAAGCCGGGGAGCTGTTTTTT
>TRBJ1-2|TRBD1|TRBV28|.
CASSKQRGTARRYTF
TGTGCCAGCAGTAAACAGCGTGGGACAGCCCGCCGCTACACCTTC
>TRBJ1-3|.|TRBV10-3|.
CAISERTAASGNTIYF
TGTGCCATCAGTGAGCGGACAGCCGCCTCTGGAAACACCATATATTTT
>TRBJ1-5|.|TRBV5-6|.
CASTMSYSNQPQHF
TGTGCCAGCACCATGAGTTATAGCAATCAGCCCCAGCATTTT
>TRBJ2-7|.|TRBV2|.
CASSGQDEQYF
TGTGCCAGCAGTGGTCAGGACGAGCAGTACTTC
>TRBJ1-5|.|TRBV28|.
CASFPGGHSNQPQHF
TGTGCCAGCTTTCCTGGGGGGCATAGCAATCAGCCCCAGCATTTT
>TRBJ2-2|.|TRBV9|once
CASSVDVRAVGELFF
TGTGCCAGCAGCGTAGATGTCAGGGCGGTCGGGGAGCTGTTTTTT
>TRBJ2-1|TRBD2|TRBV6-1|.
CASRLAGVYNEQFF
TGTGCCAGCAGACTAGCGGGGGTATACAATGAGCAGTTCTTC
>TRBJ2-7|.|TRBV6-5|.
CASSEYDEQYF
TGTGCCAGCAGTGAATATGACGAGCAGTACTTC
>TRBJ1-1|.|TRBV28|few
CASSPQGRSTEAFF
TGTGCCAGCAGTCCTCAGGGCAGGTCGACTGAAGCTTTCTTT
>TRBJ1-5|.|TRBV6-5|.
CASSYSNGGSQPQHF
TGTGCCAGCAGTTACTCCAACGGGGGGTCCCAGCCCCAGCATTTT
>TRBJ1-5|.|TRBV7-2|.
CASSLVGGQPQHF
TGTGCCAGCAGCTTAGTCGGAGGTCAGCCCCAGCATTTT
>TRBJ1-2|.|TRBV6-5|few
CASSKGANYGYTF
TGTGCCAGCAGCAAGGGGGCTAACTATGGCTACACCTTC
>TRBJ1-1|TRBD1|TRBV6-1|.
CASSPWDRGKTEAFF
TGTGCCAGCAGTCCTTGGGACAGGGGTAAAACTGAAGCTTTCTTT
>TRBJ1-3|.|TRBV13|few
CASSLEGGRNTIYF
TGTGCCAGCAGCTTAGAGGGAGGGCGAAACACCATATATTTT
>TRBJ1-5|TRBD1|TRBV19|few
CASSLTGPNQPQHF
TGTGCCAGTAGCCTGACAGGGCCGAATCAGCCCCAGCATTTT
>TRBJ2-5|.|TRBV28|.
CASSFLKETQYF
TGTGCCAGCAGTTTTTTGAAAGAGACCCAGTACTTC
>TRBJ1-2|.|TRBV6-5|.
CASSIPQPYGYTF
TGTGCCAGCAGTATTCCGCAGCCCTATGGCTACACCTTC
>TRBJ2-5|.|TRBV28|medium-sized
CASSFPRDGRTQYF
TGTGCCAGCAGTTTCCCCCGGGATGGGCGCACCCAGTACTTC
>TRBJ2-2|.|TRBV19|once
CASSIDPAGELFF
TGTGCCAGTAGTATAGATCCCGCCGGGGAGCTGTTTTTT
>TRBJ2-5|.|TRBV27|once
CASSWAQETQYF
TGTGCCAGCAGCTGGGCCCAAGAGACCCAGTACTTC
>TRBJ1-3|.|TRBV7-2|few
CASSFLADTIYF
TGTGCCAGCAGCTTCCTGGCAGACACCATATATTTT
>TRBJ1-5|.|TRBV7-2|few
CASSPFGGPQHF
TGTGCCAGCAGCCCCTTCGGGGGTCCCCAGCATTTT
>TRBJ2-2|.|TRBV28|.
CASSFGDTGELFF
TGTGCCAGCAGTTTCGGCGATACCGGGGAGCTGTTTTTT
>TRBJ2-2|.|TRBV28|.
CASSPSTGELFF
TGTGCCAGCAGTCCCAGCACCGGGGAGCTGTTTTTT
>TRBJ2-3|TRBD2|TRBV6-6|.
CASSPSTSAGTDTQYF
TGTGCCAGCAGTCCCTCGACTAGCGCGGGCACAGATACGCAGTATTTT
>TRBJ1-1|.|TRBV18|.
CASSPNLQTEAFF
TGTGCCAGCTCACCAAATCTACAGACCGAAGCTTTCTTT
>TRBJ2-5|.|TRBV28|.
CASSSISAWQQETQYF
TGTGCCAGCAGTTCGATTTCAGCTTGGCAGCAAGAGACCCAGTACTTC
>TRBJ2-2|.|TRBV4-1|many
CASSQVEGRMNTGELFF
TGCGCCAGCAGCCAAGTTGAGGGCAGGATGAACACCGGGGAGCTGTTTTTT
>TRBJ2-5|.|TRBV6-5|.
CASKGWIYETQYF
TGTGCCAGCAAGGGTTGGATATACGAGACCCAGTACTTC
>TRBJ2-7|TRBD2|TRBV19|.
CASSIGLAAPYEQYF
TGTGCCAGTAGTATTGGACTAGCGGCACCCTACGAGCAGTACTTC
>TRBJ1-1|.|TRBV25-1|few
CASAKNTEAFF
TGTGCCAGCGCCAAGAACACTGAAGCTTTCTTT
>TRBJ2-3|.|TRBV5-6|few
CASSLDSGSTDTQYF
TGTGCCAGCAGCTTGGATTCTGGGTCCACAGATACGCAGTATTTT
>TRBJ2-7|TRBD2|TRBV6-1|.
CATNEGLAGGYEQYF
TGTGCCACCAATGAAGGACTAGCGGGAGGGTACGAGCAGTACTTC
>TRBJ2-3|.|TRBV7-3|.
CASTPGRGRGPDTQYF
TGTGCCAGCACCCCCGGCAGAGGTAGGGGACCAGATACGCAGTATTTT
>TRBJ1-2|.|TRBV7-3|.
CASSLNFQGYGYTF
TGTGCCAGCAGCTTAAACTTCCAGGGCTATGGCTACACCTTC
>TRBJ2-5|.|TRBV6-5|.
CASSYGPLVGLETQYF
TGTGCCAGCAGTTACGGCCCGCTCGTCGGTTTGGAGACCCAGTACTTC
>TRBJ2-1|.|TRBV16|.
CASSQWRGDEQFF
TGTGCCAGCAGCCAATGGCGTGGGGATGAGCAGTTCTTC
>TRBJ1-2|TRBD1|TRBV6-5|.
CASLETGTYGYTF
TGTGCCAGCCTGGAGACAGGGACCTATGGCTACACCTTC
>TRBJ2-7|.|TRBV19|large
CASSIELYTEQYF
TGTGCCAGTAGTATAGAACTATATACCGAGCAGTACTTC
>TRBJ1-5|.|TRBV7-8|.
CASSLEEGQPQHF
TGTGCCAGCAGCTTAGAAGAGGGCCAGCCCCAGCATTTT
>TRBJ1-1|.|TRBV6-5|.
CASRRGATEAFF
TGTGCCAGCAGGAGGGGGGCGACTGAAGCTTTCTTT
>TRBJ1-3|.|TRBV6-5|.
CASSYSLDYLGNTIYF
TGTGCCAGCAGTTACTCGTTAGACTACCTAGGAAACACCATATATTTT
>TRBJ1-2|.|TRBV7-2|.
CASSLGVGGHGYTF
TGTGCCAGCAGCTTAGGGGTCGGGGGGCATGGCTACACCTTC
>TRBJ1-1|.|TRBV9|many
CASSVAEGRTEAFF
TGTGCCAGCAGCGTAGCGGAGGGGCGGACTGAAGCTTTCTTT
>TRBJ1-5|.|TRBV7-9|.
CASSVSNQPQHF
TGTGCCAGCAGCGTTTCCAATCAGCCCCAGCATTTT
>TRBJ2-3|.|TRBV7-2|.
CASSPRAGAITDTQYF
TGTGCCAGCAGCCCTAGGGCGGGGGCCATCACAGATACGCAGTATTTT